The 10 T cell receptor beta chains below were found in one sample sequenced in a study of monozygotic twins with inflammatory bowel disease. For each CDR3 protein, TCRdb gives one entry from its re-call of the 5' RACE reads, without DNA. This table lists a few hundred thousand distinct CDR3 sequences. Sequencing used blood. The origin of the receptors is a human donor with ulcerative colitis or Crohn's disease, or a healthy co-twin of an affected twin (not recorded which).

V is TRBV19 and J is TRBJ1-5; TCRdb calls TRBD1, which cannot be checked without DNA. The CDR3 runs to 13 residues. The germline CDR1 and CDR2 sequences are LNHDA and SQIVND (reference sequence). The CDR3 is CASSTQGNQPQHF.

The J gene is TRBJ1-6, the V gene TRBV5-1; TCRdb's D gene call, TRBD1, goes unchecked for lack of DNA. From germline, CDR1 is SGHRS and CDR2 YFSETQ. The CDR3 is 17 residues long. Here the CDR3 reads CASSLATGTGGTSPLHF.

V usage is TRBV11-2 and J usage is TRBJ2-5; TCRdb reports TRBD2, a call that lacks DNA to check it against. CDR1 and CDR2 from the germline V gene are SGHAT and FQNNGV. The CDR3 sequence is 16 residues long. The CDR3 here is CASSLETSGRQETQYF.

V is TRBV19 and J is TRBJ1-1; TCRdb calls TRBD1, which cannot be checked without DNA. Germline V gene sequence: CDR1 LNHDA, CDR2 SQIVND (reference sequence). The CDR3 has 15 amino acids. CDR3: CASSVRQGMNTEAFF.

The rearrangement joins TRBV15 to TRBJ2-1; checking the TCRdb D call of TRBD2 is not possible without DNA. This CDR3 spans 17 amino acids. Germline values: CDR1 LNHNV, CDR2 YYDKDF (reference sequence). The CDR3 sequence is CATSRDPPSGEGDEQFF.

This chain uses TRBV7-3 with TRBJ2-1; without DNA, the TCRdb call of TRBD2 cannot be checked. This CDR3 comprises 13 residues. From germline, CDR1 is SGHTA and CDR2 FQGTGA. The CDR3 region is CASSLSEGNEQFF.

The V and J genes are TRBV20-1 and TRBJ2-6; TCRdb designates TRBD2, a call that cannot be tested without DNA. The CDR3 loop spans 16 amino acids. Germline CDR1 DFQATT, CDR2 SNEGSKA (reference sequence). The CDR3 sequence: CSASHGGFSGANVLTF.

The chain has TRBV5-5 and TRBJ2-7; the D gene TCRdb calls, TRBD2, cannot be checked with no DNA. Germline V gene sequence: CDR1 SGHKS, CDR2 YYEKEE (reference sequence). CDR3 length: 15 amino acids. The CDR3 loop is CASSRGAGGPYEQYF.

The gene calls are TRBV7-9 and TRBJ2-2; TCRdb returns TRBD2, unconfirmable since there is no DNA. This CDR3 is built from 13 residues. From germline, CDR1 is SEHNR and CDR2 FQNEAQ (reference sequence). This chain's CDR3 is CASSPPYAGELFF.

The chain is built from TRBV5-1 and TRBJ2-7; TCRdb lists TRBD2, though no DNA is available to test this call. There are 14 residues in the CDR3. Germline V CDR1 and CDR2: SGHRS, YFSETQ. CDR3 sequence reads: CASSPTSSTYEQYF.